Listed below are T cell receptor beta chains from one sample, sequenced in a study of post-analysis software for immune sequencing data. TCRdb fed the PCR reads into MiXCR, producing one record per CDR3 protein. The table lists approximately 690,000 distinct CDR3 sequences, over 45% of them singletons. What was sequenced was blood. The receptors shown here come from a girl aged 2-10 years with multiple sclerosis. Each CDR3 is given with its conserved first and last residue. Fields, in order: V gene, CDR3 protein.

>TRBV29-1
CSVEAVYNEQFF
>TRBV11-2
CASSLDTQALPFF
>TRBV10-2
CASRRAANSYEQYF
>TRBV5-1
CASSLATGGYSEQFF
>TRBV6-4
CARTGRGGHGYTF
>TRBV12-3/TRBV12-4
CASRQGAVEAFF
>TRBV20-1
CSAHHRDRGYNEQFF
>TRBV5-1
CASSSLDSYEQYF
>TRBV7-2
CASSLVASEIYNEQFF
>TRBV7-2
CASSAWDPNYEQYF
>TRBV29-1
CSVGDDLGTGYTF
>TRBV20-1
CSARDPQREGNTQYF
>TRBV5-6
CASRATGMSYEQYF
>TRBV5-1
CASSPSTVSTDTQYF
>TRBV6-6
CASSYRAGGHVTDTQYF
>TRBV25-1
CASSELGEEGQGAEAFF
>TRBV7-2
CASSPTGSNTQYF
>TRBV7-9
CATRASSYNEQFF
>TRBV10-3
CAISANSYNEQFF
>TRBV13
CASSLGLRAMNTEAFF
>TRBV20-1
CSATRGDYGYTF
>TRBV12-3/TRBV12-4
CASSLVIRQGQNSPLHF
>TRBV4-2
CASSQESRGEQFF
>TRBV12-3/TRBV12-4
CASSGRAQILVLKETQYF
>TRBV18
CASSPWGEPLTF
>TRBV12-3/TRBV12-4
CASSPPGQFGTQYF
>TRBV18
CASSPVDTQYF
>TRBV7-2
CASSLGPGAEGEQYF
>TRBV7-2
CASSAWGGASEKLFF
>TRBV7-2
CASSLVGGEANYGYTF
>TRBV6-6
CASSLWDRLSDTQYF
>TRBV12-3/TRBV12-4
CASSFSRRNYGYTF
>TRBV6-5
CASSYSKAGGRGEQFF
>TRBV7-8
CASSLVPPPAGRDTDTQYF
>TRBV29-1
CSVTQGRNQETQYF
>TRBV25-1
CASSVSLTSGKADTQYF
>TRBV6-5
CASSYSGALNEKLFF
>TRBV2
CATQGGSEADTQYF
>TRBV7-9
CASSLVPAGDRTGELFF
>TRBV6-5
CASSLTLRDIYFEGYTF
>TRBV2
CASRVGQGANKTQYF